This is a list of T cell receptor beta chains from one sample in a study of T cells expressing NK-cell markers. TCRdb processed the 5' RACE reads again and assigns one entry to each CDR3 protein, with no DNA. The listing records some 600,000 distinct CDR3 sequences. Input material: blood T cells: a sorted CD56 or NKG2C T cell subset, CD4+ or CD8+ T cells, or bulk PBMC T cells (not recorded which). The receptors come from a man between 18 and 29 years old in good health. CDR3s include the opening cysteine and the closing phenylalanine or tryptophan.

J: TRBJ2-1; V: TRBV11-1; CDR3: CASSPSGTGGRLKNNEQFF
J: TRBJ2-7; V: TRBV6-5; CDR3: CASSSPPTGEASYEQYF
J: TRBJ2-1; V: TRBV3-1; CDR3: CASSQEEAVLYNEQFF
J: TRBJ1-1; V: TRBV5-1; CDR3: CASSLGLRGQPKGGTEAFF
J: TRBJ2-5; V: TRBV5-1; CDR3: CASSWESETQYF
J: TRBJ1-5; V: TRBV5-4; CDR3: CASSLDISINQPQHF
J: TRBJ2-2; V: TRBV7-3; CDR3: CASSLKTSGNTGELFF
J: TRBJ2-4; V: TRBV2; CDR3: CASSEATGTSGRVQATKNIQYF
J: TRBJ2-5; V: TRBV6-5; CDR3: CASSYPSEAGRETQYF
J: TRBJ1-2; V: TRBV6-1; CDR3: CASSGYYGYTF
J: TRBJ2-1; V: TRBV11-3; CDR3: CASTLLAGGEQFF
J: TRBJ2-4; V: TRBV5-1; CDR3: CASSHRWTSGKNIQYF
J: TRBJ2-1; V: TRBV11-2; CDR3: CASRTVREQFF
J: TRBJ2-7; V: TRBV15; CDR3: CATSRGLVTFSYEQYF
J: TRBJ2-3; V: TRBV6-5; CDR3: CASRGRDIGTDTQYF
J: TRBJ2-3; V: TRBV20-1; CDR3: CSARGLADSTDTQYF
J: TRBJ1-5; V: TRBV28; CDR3: CASSLPAGQQNQPQHF
J: TRBJ2-1; V: TRBV9; CDR3: CARGPGMKQCRQFF
J: TRBJ2-7; V: TRBV10-2; CDR3: CASSESRRSSGPYEQYF
J: TRBJ2-7; V: TRBV11-2; CDR3: CASSLQSRRYEQYF
J: TRBJ2-3; V: TRBV10-3; CDR3: CAISSASGQNTDTQYF
J: TRBJ1-4; V: TRBV14; CDR3: CASSPLGQMENLFF
J: TRBJ2-3; V: TRBV4-2; CDR3: CASSQVTSGRAADTQYF
J: TRBJ2-1; V: TRBV15; CDR3: CATSRGLVRESPHNEQFF
J: TRBJ1-4; V: TRBV10-3; CDR3: CAISGQGTNEKLFF
J: TRBJ2-4; V: TRBV4-3; CDR3: CASSQGTAPLNIQYF
J: TRBJ2-5; V: TRBV12-3/TRBV12-4; CDR3: CASSGRGGPGETQYF
J: TRBJ1-6; V: TRBV7-9; CDR3: CASSWTADNSPLHF
J: TRBJ2-5; V: TRBV21-1; CDR3: CASRRPRHRVRETQYF
J: TRBJ2-1; V: TRBV5-1; CDR3: CASSLGDRDGDEQFF
J: TRBJ1-2; V: TRBV20-1; CDR3: CSARDLTENYGYTF
J: TRBJ1-1; V: TRBV29-1; CDR3: CSGLQGLNTEAFF
J: TRBJ2-4; V: TRBV5-1; CDR3: CASRTGELLAKNIQYF
J: TRBJ2-4; V: TRBV7-9; CDR3: CASSLAAGSIQYF
J: TRBJ2-1; V: TRBV27; CDR3: CASTAGGGSSPNEQFF
J: TRBJ1-1; V: TRBV25-1; CDR3: CASSGQGAQTEAFF
J: TRBJ2-5; V: TRBV7-8; CDR3: CASSPSDYQETQYF
J: TRBJ2-1; V: TRBV11-2; CDR3: CASSFRDEGQFF
J: TRBJ2-7; V: TRBV27; CDR3: CASSLEAGGPYEQYF
J: TRBJ2-1; V: TRBV19; CDR3: CASSISGVYNEQFF
J: TRBJ2-2; V: TRBV27; CDR3: CASSLRVYTGELFF
J: TRBJ2-2; V: TRBV27; CDR3: CASSPLAGQGIGELFF